These T cell receptor beta chains were read from a single sample in a study of blood T cell repertoires in COVID-19. Libraries were prepared by immunoSEQ multiplex PCR; TCRdb keeps only in-frame clonotypes and omits some of them. This sample has 20,000 to 30,000 clones, with roughly 94% found just once. Sequenced: peripheral blood. The receptors were sampled from a human donor with active COVID-19. The donor label of this sample is uncertain. Each CDR3 is given with its conserved first and last residue. Fields, in order: J gene, V gene, CDR3 protein.

J gene: TRBJ2-1; V gene: TRBV5-1; CDR3 protein: CASSLGTLADSYYNEQFF
J gene: TRBJ1-2; V gene: TRBV4-2; CDR3 protein: CASSQDRVGGYGYTF
J gene: TRBJ1-5; V gene: TRBV5-6; CDR3 protein: CASSLGKGRENQPQHF
J gene: TRBJ2-6; V gene: TRBV6-5; CDR3 protein: CASSPRTGSNVLTF
J gene: TRBJ2-3; V gene: TRBV7-6; CDR3 protein: CASSSWTSGTPGDTQYF
J gene: TRBJ2-3; V gene: TRBV13; CDR3 protein: CASSSGQGATDTQYF
J gene: TRBJ2-3; V gene: TRBV2; CDR3 protein: CASSGAGGRDTQYF
J gene: TRBJ1-6; V gene: TRBV7-9; CDR3 protein: CASSFETGVNSPLHF
J gene: TRBJ1-2; V gene: TRBV6-2/TRBV6-3; CDR3 protein: CASSYDRVRGYGYTF
J gene: TRBJ2-1; V gene: TRBV6-2/TRBV6-3; CDR3 protein: CASSIAGGPMYEQFF
J gene: TRBJ2-3; V gene: TRBV28; CDR3 protein: CASASGGQDTQYF
J gene: TRBJ2-1; V gene: TRBV28; CDR3 protein: CASSFGVSEQFF
J gene: TRBJ2-3; V gene: TRBV2; CDR3 protein: CASSPLTSGSSTDTQYF
J gene: TRBJ2-1; V gene: TRBV5-6; CDR3 protein: CASSLGEGLRPRGQFF
J gene: TRBJ1-2; V gene: TRBV6-2/TRBV6-3; CDR3 protein: CASSGGQTPYGYTF
J gene: TRBJ1-4; V gene: TRBV12-3/TRBV12-4; CDR3 protein: CASSFSGREKLFF
J gene: TRBJ2-2; V gene: TRBV9; CDR3 protein: CASSKDRGTGELFF
J gene: TRBJ2-1; V gene: TRBV7-2; CDR3 protein: CASSFGLGVGNEQFF
J gene: TRBJ2-3; V gene: TRBV2; CDR3 protein: CASGGTSGIPDTQYF
J gene: TRBJ2-5; V gene: TRBV10-3; CDR3 protein: CAISETGQETQYF
J gene: TRBJ2-3; V gene: TRBV6-6; CDR3 protein: CASSKGTLRGTDTQYF
J gene: TRBJ2-7; V gene: TRBV1; CDR3 protein: CTSSQDRRRGQGYF
J gene: TRBJ2-1; V gene: TRBV30; CDR3 protein: CAWSVLMAGRDEQFF
J gene: TRBJ2-3; V gene: TRBV3-1/TRBV3-2; CDR3 protein: CASTGRDTQYF
J gene: TRBJ2-1; V gene: TRBV30; CDR3 protein: CMAGGPHEQFF
J gene: TRBJ2-2; V gene: TRBV7-6; CDR3 protein: CASSLTGGTNTGELFF
J gene: TRBJ1-5; V gene: TRBV4-2; CDR3 protein: CASSQGQGFGQPQHF
J gene: TRBJ2-5; V gene: TRBV13; CDR3 protein: CASSYPTEGQETQYF
J gene: TRBJ1-6; V gene: TRBV18; CDR3 protein: CASSQRDGGDSPLHF
J gene: TRBJ2-5; V gene: TRBV7-9; CDR3 protein: CASRPSGSETQYF
J gene: TRBJ2-5; V gene: TRBV5-8; CDR3 protein: CASSPYLDTTLQETQYF
J gene: TRBJ2-7; V gene: TRBV18; CDR3 protein: CASSPPGDRVGEQYF
J gene: TRBJ2-1; V gene: TRBV9; CDR3 protein: CASSVATGQGAYNEQFF
J gene: TRBJ2-7; V gene: TRBV6-2/TRBV6-3; CDR3 protein: CASSRESYEQYF
J gene: TRBJ1-1; V gene: TRBV14; CDR3 protein: CAITDRLNTEAFF
J gene: TRBJ2-1; V gene: TRBV6-2/TRBV6-3; CDR3 protein: CASSYVAGGGLSYNEQFF
J gene: TRBJ1-5; V gene: TRBV6-2/TRBV6-3; CDR3 protein: CASSYRDRVPNQPQHF
J gene: TRBJ2-3; V gene: TRBV7-2; CDR3 protein: CASRPTGHTDTQYF
J gene: TRBJ1-2; V gene: TRBV6-5; CDR3 protein: CASSYRTGGYTF
J gene: TRBJ1-1; V gene: TRBV27; CDR3 protein: CASMSGSEGMNTEAFF
J gene: TRBJ1-2; V gene: TRBV6-5; CDR3 protein: CASSRPGTGDYGYTF
J gene: TRBJ2-1; V gene: TRBV7-9; CDR3 protein: CASSRTLGTYNEQFF